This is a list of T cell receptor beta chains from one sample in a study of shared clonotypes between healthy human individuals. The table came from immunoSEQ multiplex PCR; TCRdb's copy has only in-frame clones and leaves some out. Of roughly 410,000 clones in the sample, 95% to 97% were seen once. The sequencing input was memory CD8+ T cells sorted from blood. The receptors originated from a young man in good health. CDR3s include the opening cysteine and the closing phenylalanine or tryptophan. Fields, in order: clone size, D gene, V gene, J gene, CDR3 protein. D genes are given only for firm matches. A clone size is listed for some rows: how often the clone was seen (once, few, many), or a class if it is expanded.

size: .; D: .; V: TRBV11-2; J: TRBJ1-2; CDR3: CASSLVTGPLLFGYTF
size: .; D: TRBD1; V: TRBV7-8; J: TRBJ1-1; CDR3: CASRVGQGASAFF
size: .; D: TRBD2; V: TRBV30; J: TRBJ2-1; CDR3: CAWSGTSWADEQFF
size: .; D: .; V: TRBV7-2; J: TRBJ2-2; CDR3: CASSLVRAGELFF
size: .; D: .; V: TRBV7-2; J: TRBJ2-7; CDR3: CASSLNSYEQYF
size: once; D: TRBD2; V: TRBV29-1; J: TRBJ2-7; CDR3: CSAYSPAGAGEQYF
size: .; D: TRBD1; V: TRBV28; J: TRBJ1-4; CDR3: CASSSHSGQRNEKLFF
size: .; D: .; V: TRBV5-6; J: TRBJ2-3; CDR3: CASRAMGVSTDTQYF
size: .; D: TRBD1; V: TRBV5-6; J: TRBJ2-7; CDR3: CASSLPGVGQGTYEQYF
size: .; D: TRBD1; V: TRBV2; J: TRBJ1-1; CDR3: CASRRDRNTEAFF
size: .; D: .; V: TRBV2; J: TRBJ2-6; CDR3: CASTAGSSGANVLTF
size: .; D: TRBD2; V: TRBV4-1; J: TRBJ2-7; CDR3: CASSQGLAGVYEQYF
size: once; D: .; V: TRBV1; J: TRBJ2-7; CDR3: CTSSQDSRNSARGDEQYF
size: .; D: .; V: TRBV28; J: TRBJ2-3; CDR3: CASSLLADTQYF
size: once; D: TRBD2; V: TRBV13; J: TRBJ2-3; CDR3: CASSRGTSGRSSTDTQYF
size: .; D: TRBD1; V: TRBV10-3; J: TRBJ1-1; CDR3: CAISDRGLVMNTEAFF
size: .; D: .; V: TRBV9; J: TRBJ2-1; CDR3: CASSPSGGLNVNEQFF
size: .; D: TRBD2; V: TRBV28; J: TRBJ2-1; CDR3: CASSPRLAGVVNEQFF
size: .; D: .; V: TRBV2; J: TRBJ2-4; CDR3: CASSVTSPSPYF
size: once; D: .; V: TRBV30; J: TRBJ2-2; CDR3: CAWRTYTGELFF
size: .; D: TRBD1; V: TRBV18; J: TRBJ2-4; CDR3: CASSPTTGDRVKNIQYF
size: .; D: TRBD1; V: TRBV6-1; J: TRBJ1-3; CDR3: CASGTGLSGNTIYF
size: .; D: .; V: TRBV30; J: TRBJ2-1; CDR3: CAWSPWSSYNEQFF
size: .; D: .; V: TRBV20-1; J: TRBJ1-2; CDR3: CSAYNRYGYTF
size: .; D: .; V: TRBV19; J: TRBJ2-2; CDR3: CASSLQLTGELFF
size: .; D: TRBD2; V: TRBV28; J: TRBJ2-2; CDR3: CASSISGLAGGNVGELFF
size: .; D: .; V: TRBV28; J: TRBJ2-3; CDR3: CASSFPSTDTQYF
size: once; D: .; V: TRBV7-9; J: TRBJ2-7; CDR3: CASSSLTVRPHEQYF
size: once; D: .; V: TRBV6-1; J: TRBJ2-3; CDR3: CASSAGWDYTQYF
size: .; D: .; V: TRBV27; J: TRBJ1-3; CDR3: CASSLRFRSGNTIYF
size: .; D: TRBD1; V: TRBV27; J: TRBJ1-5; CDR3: CASSFTGERGQPQHF
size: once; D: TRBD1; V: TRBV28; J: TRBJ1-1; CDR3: CASSLPGGAAEAFF
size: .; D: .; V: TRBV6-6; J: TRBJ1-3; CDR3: CASSTTGTSGNTIYF
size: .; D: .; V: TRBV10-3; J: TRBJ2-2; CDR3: CAISESSGYTGELFF